The 24 T cell receptor beta chains reported below all come from one sample, sequenced in a study of CD4+ T cells in melanoma. Assay: immunoSEQ multiplex PCR; the TCRdb copy retains only in-frame clones and omits some. The profile shows about 9,900 clones, approximately 68% of them singletons. Sample: cells from a culture (not recorded whether cultured in vitro). These receptors originate from a human donor with melanoma.

In its sample, this clone was seen a few times. As DNA, the CDR3 is TGCAGCGTTGTGGATACAGGAGTACAAGAGACCCAGTACTTC. It yields the protein CSVVDTGVQETQYF. The chain carries TRBV29-1 and TRBJ2-5, with a weak D call TRBD1 (5 bases). V gave up 4 bases and J gave up 2 bases, with 14 bases separating them. The CDR3 covers 14 residues. Germline values: CDR1 SQVTM, CDR2 ANQGSEA.

This clone came up once. The chain combines TRBV7-3 with TRBJ2-5, with TRBD2 identical over 10 bases. The CDR3 covers 13 residues. Trimming cost V 5 bases and J 9 bases; bases outside gene matches: 6. The germline CDR1 and CDR2 sequences are SGHTA and FQGTGA. The CDR3 region is CASSPGTSEAQYF. In DNA form, the CDR3 reads TGTGCCAGCAGCCCAGGGACTAGCGAGGCCCAGTACTTC.

The table lists this clone with a count of one. The chain joins TRBV19 to TRBJ2-2, with D perhaps matching TRBD2 (6 bases). The CDR3 spans 15 residues. Germline V gene lookup returns CDR1 LNHDA and CDR2 SQIVND (reference sequence). Deletions cut 6 bases from V and 0 bases from J, with 11 bases between. The CDR3 DNA reads TGTGCCAGTAGCCCAGGGACTTCGAACACCGGGGAGCTGTTTTTT. It is translated as CASSPGTSNTGELFF.

This clone has only a few counts. This rearrangement joins TRBV30 to TRBJ1-2, with a possible D match to TRBD1 (5 bases). The CDR3 covers 12 residues. Trimming left V 5 bases short and J 4 bases short, with 11 bases between. The germline gives CDR1 GTSNPN, CDR2 SVGIG (reference sequence). CDR3 bases: TGTGCCTGGCTAGCTAGGGGCTATGGCTACACCTTC. Translation gives CAWLARGYGYTF.

The V and J genes are TRBV14 and TRBJ2-1, with D maybe TRBD2 (7 bases). There are 14 residues in the CDR3. CDR1 is SGHDN, CDR2 FVKESK, per germline. The ends were cut back, 3 bases at V and 10 bases at J, with 16 bases in the middle. The chain's CDR3 is CASSQGGHGAEQFF. The DNA of the CDR3 is TGTGCCAGCAGCCAGGGGGGGCACGGGGCCGAGCAGTTCTTC.

The genes are TRBV5-1 and TRBJ1-6; D is unclear. The CDR3 runs 13 residues. V lost 4 bases and J lost 6, with 8 bases in between. The germline CDR1 and CDR2 sequences are SGHRS and YFSETQ. The CDR3 is CASSPRGNSPLHF. DNA for the CDR3: TGCGCCAGCAGCCCAAGAGGTAATTCACCCCTCCACTTT.

This clone was seen more than once but under ten times. The chain carries TRBV12-5 and TRBJ1-5, with D tentatively TRBD1 (6 bases). V was clipped by 5 bases and J by 5 bases, with 10 bases between them. The CDR3 is made up of 13 amino acids. Germline CDR1 is LGHNT and CDR2 is FRNRAP. The CDR3 is CASGISGDQPQHF. The CDR3 DNA sequence: TGTGCTAGTGGTATATCAGGGGATCAGCCCCAGCATTTT.

This rearrangement joins TRBV7-3 to TRBJ2-3; D may correspond to TRBD1 or TRBD2 (5 bases each). Germline V gene lookup returns CDR1 SGHTA and CDR2 FQGTGA. Trimming took off 3 bases at V and 6 bases at J, with 10 bases between the two ends. CDR3 length: 13 amino acids. The CDR3 DNA sequence: TGTGCCAGCAGCTTGGGATGGGGGGATACGCAGTATTTT. Translating gives CASSLGWGDTQYF.

This clone was observed a few times. The chain carries TRBV5-1 and TRBJ2-7; D is uncertain. In germline, CDR1 is SGHRS, CDR2 YFSETQ. V was shortened by 2 bases and J by 5 bases, with 8 bases between the two germline ends. This CDR3 is built from 12 residues. The CDR3 region is CASSFGGHEQYF. The DNA of the CDR3 is TGCGCCAGCAGCTTCGGCGGACACGAGCAGTACTTC. Filled out from reference TRBV5-1 and TRBJ2-7, the complete variable domain reads KAGVTQTPRYLIKTRGQQVTLSCSPISGHRSVSWYQQTPGQGLQFLFEYFSETQRNKGNFPGRFSGRQFSNSRSEMNVSTLELGDSALYLCASSFGGHEQYFGPGTRLTVT.

Here the CDR3 DNA reads TGTGCCAGCAGCCCAAGCGGGGGTCCAGATACGCAGTATTTT. This sequence encodes CASSPSGGPDTQYF. The genes are TRBV7-9 and TRBJ2-3; TRBD2 matches at 8 bases. Germline V gene lookup returns CDR1 SEHNR and CDR2 FQNEAQ (reference sequence). The CDR3 covers 14 residues. The ends lost 5 bases at V and 4 bases at J; junction bases unmatched: 5. Full variable domain (outside the CDR3, taken from reference TRBV7-9 and TRBJ2-3): DTGVSQNPRHKITKRGQNVTFRCDPISEHNRLYWYRQTLGQGPEFLTYFQNEAQLEKSRLLSDRFSAERPKGSFSTLEIQRTEQGDSAMYLCASSPSGGPDTQYFGPGTRLTVL.

The chain combines TRBV5-4 with TRBJ2-5; D is possibly TRBD1 (7 bases). Germline V CDR1 and CDR2: SGHNT, YYREEE (reference sequence). The CDR3 has 13 residues. Trimming left V 7 bases short and J 0 bases short, with 10 bases between. The CDR3 loop reads CASAGGNQETQYF. The CDR3 bases are TGTGCCAGCGCAGGGGGGAACCAAGAGACCCAGTACTTC.

The chain employs TRBV11-1 and TRBJ2-7, with TRBD1 as a possible D gene (5 bases). V shed 5 bases and J shed 2 bases, with 10 bases lying between them. CDR3 length: 13 residues. Germline CDR1 reads SGHAT; CDR2 reads FQDESV (reference sequence). The CDR3 DNA is TGTGCCAGCAGCATGTCAGGGCCCTACGAGCAGTACTTC. Its translation is CASSMSGPYEQYF.

This clone appeared a few times. J is TRBJ1-6 and V is TRBV5-1, with D possibly matching TRBD1 (5 bases). CDR3 length equals 14 residues. The V gene's germline CDR1 is SGHRS and CDR2 YFSETQ. V lost 1 base and J 7 bases, leaving 9 bases between the germline ends. CDR3 in amino acids: CASSLRGENSPLHF. CDR3 sequence (DNA): TGCGCCAGCAGCTTGAGGGGAGAGAATTCACCCCTCCACTTT.

This chain links TRBV29-1 with TRBJ2-1, with unresolved D. V was shortened by 5 bases and J by 9 bases, with 11 bases between the two germline ends. This CDR3 is 11 amino acids long. Germline CDR1 is SQVTM and CDR2 is ANQGSEA. Here the CDR3 reads CSVKYNFEQFF. CDR3 bases: TGCAGCGTTAAATATAATTTTGAGCAGTTCTTC.

V gene TRBV7-7 combines with J gene TRBJ1-1; D is uncertain. Trimming took 11 bases from V and 1 from J, leaving 20 bases between them. This CDR3 contains 15 residues. Germline CDR1 is SSHAT and CDR2 is FNYEAQ (reference sequence). The CDR3 DNA sequence: TGTGCCCGGGAGATTGAAGGGATCGCGAACACTGAAGCTTTCTTT. Translated, it gives CAREIEGIANTEAFF.

This chain connects TRBV14 to TRBJ1-6; the D is unclear. The CDR3 spans 14 residues. The V gene lost 1 base and the J gene lost 4 bases, with 5 bases spanning the gap. In germline, CDR1 is SGHDN, CDR2 FVKESK. The CDR3 DNA sequence: TGTGCCAGCAGCCAAGGGCAGTATAATTCACCCCTCCACTTT. Translation: CASSQGQYNSPLHF.

The chain joins TRBV7-9 to TRBJ1-1, with D possibly matching TRBD1 (5 bases). With 5 bases removed from V and 7 bases from J, the gap between germline ends came to 23 bases. This CDR3 spans 16 amino acids. Germline lookup yields CDR1 SEHNR and CDR2 FQNEAQ (reference sequence). The CDR3 loop reads CASSPGQAGTWGEAFF. CDR3 nucleotides: TGTGCCAGCAGCCCAGGTCAGGCGGGGACTTGGGGTGAAGCTTTCTTT.

The J gene is TRBJ2-5, the V gene TRBV5-5; D may be TRBD2 (6 bases). V dropped 4 bases and J dropped 4 bases, with 17 bases sitting between them. Germline CDR1 reads SGHKS; CDR2 reads YYEKEE (reference sequence). The CDR3 is 15 amino acids. CDR3 coding DNA: TGTGCCAGCAGCCCCCCTGGAGGGCGGGCAGAGACCCAGTACTTC. Translation: CASSPPGGRAETQYF.

CDR3 protein: CASSSRPQETQYF. In nucleotides, the CDR3 is TGTGCCAGCAGCTCCCGGCCCCAAGAGACCCAGTACTTC. The rearrangement joins TRBV7-3 to TRBJ2-5; D is undetermined. CDR3 length: 13 amino acids. The V end lost 4 bases, the J end lost 1 base, and 7 bases lay between the germline ends. From germline, CDR1 is SGHTA and CDR2 FQGTGA.

The chain links TRBV30 to TRBJ1-3; maybe TRBD1 (5 bases). The CDR3 contains 16 residues. Trimming cost V 3 bases and J 3 bases, with 18 bases left between them. Germline V gene lookup returns CDR1 GTSNPN and CDR2 SVGIG (reference sequence). CDR3 sequence: CAWSPIGGVVGNTIYF. CDR3 in DNA: TGTGCCTGGAGCCCTATCGGAGGGGTCGTTGGAAACACCATATATTTT.

In regard to this clone: Germline and junction disagree at one end, which may indicate a read error. The V call is TRBV27, the J call TRBJ2-5, with 9 bases fitting TRBD2. The CDR3 runs to 16 residues. Germline assignment: CDR1 MNHEY and CDR2 SMNVEV (reference sequence). The CDR3 nucleotides are TGTGCCAGCAGTTTATCTTTTTCGGGACTAGCAAAATCTTACCACTTC. Amino acids: CASSLSFSGLAKSYHF.

This clone has just one count. The chain links TRBV4-2 to TRBJ2-3; 9 positions match TRBD2. Germline CDR1 LGHNA, CDR2 YNFKEQ. The V and J ends lost 5 bases and 2 bases, in that order; junction bases with no gene match: 5. CDR3 length: 15 amino acids. CDR3 nucleotides: TGTGCCAGCAGCGGGCGGGGGGGGCACACAGATACGCAGTATTTT. Its translation is CASSGRGGHTDTQYF.

The V gene is TRBV18, the J gene TRBJ1-6; D unresolved. There are 18 residues in the CDR3. Germline CDR1 is KGHSH and CDR2 is LQKENI. The V end lost 2 bases, the J end lost 7 bases, and 21 bases lay between the germline ends. CDR3 nucleotide sequence: TGTGCCAGCTCACCAATAGTTCGACGGGGAGGTGGGAATTCACCCCTCCACTTT. This encodes CASSPIVRRGGGNSPLHF.

This clone was detected a few times. The chain carries TRBV7-2 and TRBJ1-1; unclear D gene. The CDR3 sequence is 12 residues long. Germline V lookup: CDR1 SGHTA, CDR2 FQGNSA. Trimming pared 1 base from V and 6 bases from J, leaving 6 bases between. The CDR3: CASSLVAPEAFF. The CDR3 DNA reads TGTGCCAGCAGCTTAGTGGCACCTGAAGCTTTCTTT.